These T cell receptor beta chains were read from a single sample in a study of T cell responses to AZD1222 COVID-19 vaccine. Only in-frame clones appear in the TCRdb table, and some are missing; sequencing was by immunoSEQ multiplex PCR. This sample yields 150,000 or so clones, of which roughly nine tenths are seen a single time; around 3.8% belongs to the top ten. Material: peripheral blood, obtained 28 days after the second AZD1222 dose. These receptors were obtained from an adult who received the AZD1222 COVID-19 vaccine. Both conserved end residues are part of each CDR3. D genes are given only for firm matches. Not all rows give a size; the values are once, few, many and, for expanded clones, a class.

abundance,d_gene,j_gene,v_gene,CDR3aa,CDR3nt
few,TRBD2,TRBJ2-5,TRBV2,CASSPTGLAGDKETQYF,TGTGCCAGCAGCCCTACGGGACTAGCGGGGGATAAAGAGACCCAGTACTTC
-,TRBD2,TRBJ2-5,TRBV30,CAWSVPLAGGEETQYF,TGTGCCTGGAGTGTCCCACTAGCGGGGGGCGAAGAGACCCAGTACTTC
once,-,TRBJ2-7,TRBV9,CASSVQSSYEQYF,TGTGCCAGCAGCGTGCAGAGCTCCTACGAGCAGTACTTC
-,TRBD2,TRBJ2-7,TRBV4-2,CASSQDLAGGREQYF,TGTGCCAGCAGCCAAGATTTGGCGGGAGGGCGGGAGCAGTACTTC
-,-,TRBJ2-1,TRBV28,CATIQGESSYNEQFF,TGTGCCACCATACAGGGCGAGAGCTCCTACAATGAGCAGTTCTTC
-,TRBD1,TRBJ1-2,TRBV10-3,CAISYDRARGGYTF,TGTGCCATCAGTTATGACAGGGCACGGGGTGGCTACACCTTC
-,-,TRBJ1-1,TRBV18,CASSPNGLTEAFF,TGTGCCAGCTCCCCGAACGGCCTCACTGAAGCTTTCTTT
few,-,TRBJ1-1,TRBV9,CASSVGDRTGRVVEAFF,TGTGCCAGCAGCGTAGGCGATCGAACCGGGAGGGTGGTTGAAGCTTTCTTT
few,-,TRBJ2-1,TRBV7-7,CASSLEGGGSYNEQFF,TGTGCTAGCAGCTTAGAAGGAGGGGGTTCCTACAATGAGCAGTTCTTC
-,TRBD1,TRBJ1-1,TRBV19,CASSIQGVDTEAFF,TGTGCCAGTAGTATTCAGGGGGTGGACACTGAAGCTTTCTTT
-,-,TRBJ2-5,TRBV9,CASSLSPGVGTQYF,TGTGCCAGCAGCTTAAGCCCCGGAGTCGGGACCCAGTACTTC
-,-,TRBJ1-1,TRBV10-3,CAISELQGNTEAFF,TGTGCCATCAGTGAGTTACAGGGGAACACTGAAGCTTTCTTT
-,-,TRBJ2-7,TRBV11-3,CASSSPGVRGASYEQYF,TGTGCCAGCAGTTCCCCGGGAGTCAGGGGGGCCTCCTACGAGCAGTACTTC
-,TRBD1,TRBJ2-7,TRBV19,CASKGQGATYEQYF,TGTGCCAGTAAAGGACAGGGGGCGACGTACGAGCAGTACTTC
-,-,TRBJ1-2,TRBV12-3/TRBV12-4,CASTDLRPYGYTF,TGTGCCAGCACAGACCTGCGCCCCTATGGCTACACCTTC
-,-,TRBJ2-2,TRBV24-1,CATSDKTDNTGELFF,TGTGCCACCAGTGACAAGACAGACAACACCGGGGAGCTGTTTTTT
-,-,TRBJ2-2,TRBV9,CASSRPTHTGELFF,TGTGCCAGCAGCAGACCGACCCACACCGGGGAGCTGTTTTTT
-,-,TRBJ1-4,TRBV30,CAWSVVGGLGEKLFF,TGTGCCTGGAGTGTAGTCGGGGGGCTTGGAGAAAAACTGTTTTTT
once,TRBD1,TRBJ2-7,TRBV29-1,CSVFNRGTYEQYF,TGCAGCGTTTTCAACAGGGGCACCTACGAGCAGTACTTC
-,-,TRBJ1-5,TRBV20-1,CSASHGVDQPQHF,TGCAGTGCTAGTCACGGGGTAGATCAGCCCCAGCATTTT
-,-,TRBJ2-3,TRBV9,CASSPPPRTTDTQYF,TGTGCCAGCAGCCCCCCGCCGAGGACCACAGATACGCAGTATTTT
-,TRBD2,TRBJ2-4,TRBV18,CASSPFRDRAGVSKNIQYF,TGTGCCAGCTCACCATTTCGTGATCGAGCGGGAGTATCCAAAAACATTCAGTACTTC
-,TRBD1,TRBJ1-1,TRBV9,CASSVGTGTEAFF,TGTGCCAGCAGCGTAGGGACAGGCACCGAAGCTTTCTTT
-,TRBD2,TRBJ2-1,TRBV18,CASSSRTSGNEQFF,TGTGCCAGCTCATCTCGGACTAGCGGGAATGAGCAGTTCTTC
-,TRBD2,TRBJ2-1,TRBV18,CASSPSGGANEQFF,TGTGCCAGCTCACCTAGCGGGGGGGCAAATGAGCAGTTCTTC
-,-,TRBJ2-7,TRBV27,CASSLTGSYEQYF,TGTGCCAGCAGTTTAACTGGATCCTACGAGCAGTACTTC
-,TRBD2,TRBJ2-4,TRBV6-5,CASSYVAGGWENIQYF,TGTGCCAGCAGTTACGTTGCGGGAGGGTGGGAAAACATTCAGTACTTC
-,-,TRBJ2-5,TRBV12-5,CASGPEGETQYF,TGTGCTAGTGGCCCTGAGGGAGAGACCCAGTACTTC
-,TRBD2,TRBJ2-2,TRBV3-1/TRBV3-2,CASSPLTSGGYTGELFF,TGTGCCAGCAGCCCCCTGACTAGCGGAGGTTACACCGGGGAGCTGTTTTTT
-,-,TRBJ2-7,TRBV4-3,CASSQAQGTNEQYF,TGCGCCAGCAGCCAAGCTCAGGGGACGAACGAGCAGTACTTC
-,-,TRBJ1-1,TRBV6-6,CASSYPRQMNTEAFF,TGTGCCAGCAGTTACCCCCGACAGATGAACACTGAAGCTTTCTTT
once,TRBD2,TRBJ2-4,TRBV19,CASSIILNSGRARTKNIQYF,TGTGCCAGTAGTATCATTCTTAATAGCGGGAGGGCCCGAACCAAAAACATTCAGTACTTC
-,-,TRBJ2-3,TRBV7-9,CASSLGIVSTDTQYF,TGTGCCAGCAGCTTAGGCATCGTTAGCACAGATACGCAGTATTTT
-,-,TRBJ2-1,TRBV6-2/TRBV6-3,CASSYEAPSYNEQFF,TGTGCCAGCAGTTACGAGGCTCCCTCTTACAATGAGCAGTTCTTC
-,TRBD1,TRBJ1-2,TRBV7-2,CASSLDRGPYGYTF,TGTGCCAGCAGCTTAGACAGGGGCCCCTATGGCTACACCTTC
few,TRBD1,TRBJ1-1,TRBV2,CASIGDRATEAFF,TGTGCCAGCATAGGCGACAGGGCCACTGAAGCTTTCTTT
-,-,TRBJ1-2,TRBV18,CASSPGPEGYGYTF,TGTGCCAGCTCACCAGGCCCGGAGGGCTATGGCTACACCTTC
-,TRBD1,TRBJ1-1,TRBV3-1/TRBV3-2,CASSPTGGPTEAFF,TGTGCCAGCAGCCCGACAGGGGGGCCCACTGAAGCTTTCTTT
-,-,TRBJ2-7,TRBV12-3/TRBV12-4,CASSYRDEQYF,TGTGCCAGCAGTTACAGGGACGAGCAGTACTTC
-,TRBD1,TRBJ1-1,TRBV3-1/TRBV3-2,CASSQNAPGTGGFSAEAFF,TGTGCCAGCAGCCAAAATGCCCCAGGGACAGGAGGGTTCAGCGCTGAAGCTTTCTTT
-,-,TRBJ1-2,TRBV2,CASSEDQGVYGYTF,TGTGCCAGCAGTGAAGATCAGGGAGTCTATGGCTACACCTTC
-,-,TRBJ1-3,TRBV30,CAWTYSSGNTIYF,TGTGCCTGGACCTATAGCTCTGGAAACACCATATATTTT
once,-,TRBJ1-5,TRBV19,CASSAPGGPQHF,TGTGCCAGTAGTGCCCCGGGGGGGCCCCAGCATTTT
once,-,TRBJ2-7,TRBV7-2,CASSLEVAYEQYF,TGTGCCAGCAGCTTAGAGGTGGCCTACGAGCAGTACTTC
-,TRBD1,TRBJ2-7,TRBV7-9,CASSSLDRGYEQYF,TGTGCCAGCAGCTCACTGGACAGGGGGTACGAGCAGTACTTC
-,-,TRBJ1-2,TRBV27,CASSLSAAVRDQRGYTF,TGTGCCAGCAGTTTATCGGCCGCTGTCAGGGACCAACGTGGCTACACCTTC
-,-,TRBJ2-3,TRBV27,CASSPTGLFSSTDTQYF,TGTGCCAGCAGTCCCACTGGACTATTTTCATCCACAGATACGCAGTATTTT